Below, 2 T cell receptor beta chains from the same sample are listed, as sequenced in a study of blood T cell repertoires in COVID-19. This table comes from immunoSEQ multiplex PCR, and its TCRdb copy is limited to in-frame clones, with some not included. The sample has 45,000 to 65,000 clones, just under 90% seen once. The sample comprised peripheral blood. These receptors were taken from an elderly man with active or convalescent COVID-19.

The sample holds one count of this clone. The chain combines TRBV28 with TRBJ2-3; D unclear. V was shortened by 2 bases and J by 7 bases, with 4 bases between the two germline ends. This CDR3 region has 11 residues. The germline V gene has CDR1 MDHEN and CDR2 SYDVKM. The CDR3 spells CASSLLYTQYF. CDR3 nucleotides: TGTGCCAGCAGTTTACTGTATACGCAGTATTTT. Complete variable domain (other parts from reference TRBV28 and TRBJ2-3): DVKVTQSSRYLVKRTGEKVFLECVQDMDHENMFWYRQDPGLGLRLIYFSYDVKMKEKGDIPEGYSVSREKKERFSLILESASTNQTSMYLCASSLLYTQYFGPGTRLTVL.

This clone was seen only a few times. J is TRBJ1-4 and V is TRBV5-1; 7 nucleotides agree with TRBD1. CDR3 length equals 15 residues. J was trimmed by 3 bases and V by 5 bases; bases with no gene match: 7. Germline lookup yields CDR1 SGHRS and CDR2 YFSETQ. CDR3 protein: CASSPGGGSNEKLFF. The CDR3 region has the DNA TGCGCCAGCAGTCCGGGAGGGGGCTCTAATGAAAAACTGTTTTTT.